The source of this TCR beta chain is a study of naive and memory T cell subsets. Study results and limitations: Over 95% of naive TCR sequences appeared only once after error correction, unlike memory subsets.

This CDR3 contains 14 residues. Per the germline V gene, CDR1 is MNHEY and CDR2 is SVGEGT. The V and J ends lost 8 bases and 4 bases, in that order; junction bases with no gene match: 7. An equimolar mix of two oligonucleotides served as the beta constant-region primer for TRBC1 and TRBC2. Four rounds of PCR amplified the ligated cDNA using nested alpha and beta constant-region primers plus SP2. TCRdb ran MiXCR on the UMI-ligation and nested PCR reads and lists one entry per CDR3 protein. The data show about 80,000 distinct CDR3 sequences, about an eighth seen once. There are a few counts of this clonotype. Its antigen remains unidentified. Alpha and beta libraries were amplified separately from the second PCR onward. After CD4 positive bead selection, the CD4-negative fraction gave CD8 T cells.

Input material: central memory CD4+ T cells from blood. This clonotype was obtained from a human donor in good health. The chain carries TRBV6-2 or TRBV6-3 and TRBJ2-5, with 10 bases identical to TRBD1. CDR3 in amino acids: CASQRQGAGETQYF. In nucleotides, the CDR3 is TGTGCCAGCCAGAGACAGGGGGCCGGAGAGACCCAGTACTTC.